The rows below give T cell receptor beta chains drawn from one sample of a study of cytomegalovirus exposure and HLA in healthy donors. Clones were read by immunoSEQ multiplex PCR, and TCRdb kept only the in-frame ones, dropping some. The sample includes 160,000 or so clones, 71% of them seen just once. The sequenced sample consisted of PBMCs. These receptors all come from a woman younger than 45 in good health and CMV-seronegative. The CDR3 runs from the conserved cysteine through the conserved F or W. Each record gives: V gene, clone size, J gene, D gene, CDR3 DNA, CDR3 protein. The D gene is left open where the match is weak. The size of a clone is reported for some rows only, either as once, few or many, or as a class for expanded clones.

TRBV7-9	-	TRBJ1-5	-	TGTGCCAGCAGCCTAGGGCAGTCACATAGCAATCAGCCCCAGCATTTT	CASSLGQSHSNQPQHF
TRBV5-4	-	TRBJ2-5	TRBD2	TGTGCCAGCAGCTCAGGACTAGCGGGGGGGCAAGAGACCCAGTACTTC	CASSSGLAGGQETQYF
TRBV7-9	-	TRBJ2-1	-	TGTTCCAGCAGCGTCCGTCCGCTCAGGGGAACGCGGACCTACAATGAGCAGTTCTTC	CSSSVRPLRGTRTYNEQFF
TRBV7-2	once	TRBJ2-3	TRBD1	TGTGCCAGCAGCTTAAGTCGGGACAGGAGCACAGATACGCAGTATTTT	CASSLSRDRSTDTQYF
TRBV28	-	TRBJ1-6	-	TGTGCCAGCAGTTTATCATACCGTTCGGCACCCCTCCACTTT	CASSLSYRSAPLHF
TRBV9	-	TRBJ1-1	TRBD1	TGTGCCAGCAGCTACGACAGGGGTACTGAAGCTTTCTTT	CASSYDRGTEAFF
TRBV15	-	TRBJ1-4	-	TGTGCCACCAGCAGAGATAAAGGGGCTAATGAAAAACTGTTTTTT	CATSRDKGANEKLFF
TRBV7-2	-	TRBJ1-3	-	TGTGCCAGCAGCGCGGCAGGGGCTTCTGGAAACACCATATATTTT	CASSAAGASGNTIYF
TRBV28	-	TRBJ1-2	-	TGTGCCAGCAGCGAAGTGTTGGGCGGGGGAGCTAACTATGGCTACACCTTC	CASSEVLGGGANYGYTF
TRBV7-6	-	TRBJ1-2	TRBD1	TGTGCCAGCAGCCCGGGACAGGGTTTGGAATCCTATGGCTACACCTTC	CASSPGQGLESYGYTF
TRBV21-1	-	TRBJ1-1	-	TGTGCCAGCAGCAAAGTGGAGACAGGGTGGGTGAACACTGAAGCTTTCTTT	CASSKVETGWVNTEAFF
TRBV2	-	TRBJ1-1	TRBD1	TGTGCCAGCAGTGGGCAGGGGGAGACTGAAGCTTTCTTT	CASSGQGETEAFF
TRBV19	-	TRBJ2-2	TRBD2	TGTGCCAGTGGGGAGGGAAGGGCCGGGGAGCTGTTTTTT	CASGEGRAGELFF
TRBV28	-	TRBJ1-2	TRBD1	TGTGCCACCGGACAGGGGACCTATGGCTACACCTTC	CATGQGTYGYTF
TRBV28	-	TRBJ2-1	TRBD2	TGTGCCAGCAGTTTAATAGCGGGAATCAATGAGCAGTTCTTC	CASSLIAGINEQFF
TRBV6-1	few	TRBJ1-1	TRBD1	TGTGCCAGCAGTGCCCAGGGGGTTGGCACTGAAGCTTTCTTT	CASSAQGVGTEAFF
TRBV19	-	TRBJ2-3	TRBD1	TGTGCCAGTAGTATCACAGGGGGTCAAGATACGCAGTATTTT	CASSITGGQDTQYF
TRBV9	few	TRBJ2-1	TRBD2	TGTGCCAGCAGCGACAGACTAGCGGGAACTTACAATGAGCAGTTCTTC	CASSDRLAGTYNEQFF
TRBV6-5	few	TRBJ2-1	-	TGTGCCGTCCGAGGGAGAGGGGGTGAGCAGTTCTTC	CAVRGRGGEQFF
TRBV5-4	-	TRBJ1-2	-	TGTGCCAGCAGCTTGCGGACAGATGGCTACACCTTC	CASSLRTDGYTF
TRBV7-2	-	TRBJ1-2	-	TGTGCCAGCAGCTTGGACAGACCTAACTATGGCTACACCTTC	CASSLDRPNYGYTF
TRBV7-3	-	TRBJ2-1	TRBD2	TGTGCCAGCAGCTTTACCGGACTAGCGGGACCCTACAATGAGCAGTTCTTC	CASSFTGLAGPYNEQFF
TRBV11-2	-	TRBJ1-3	-	TGTGCCAGCAGCTTTTTAGGGGATTCGAGTGGAAACACCATATATTTT	CASSFLGDSSGNTIYF
TRBV5-4	few	TRBJ2-2	-	TGTGCCAGCAACACGGGGACCGGGGAGCTGTTTTTT	CASNTGTGELFF
TRBV7-9	few	TRBJ2-2	TRBD2	TGTGCCAGCAGCCCCCAACCGGGGGGGGCGGGGGAGCTGTTTTTT	CASSPQPGGAGELFF
TRBV19	few	TRBJ2-7	-	TGTGCCAGTAGTATCTCGGGAGAGATTCGCGAGCAGTACTTC	CASSISGEIREQYF
TRBV14	-	TRBJ2-3	-	TGTGCCAGCAGAGAAACCGGGGGATTTACAGATACGCAGTATTTT	CASRETGGFTDTQYF
TRBV9	few	TRBJ1-1	-	TGTGCCAGCAGCGTAAGCCCCCTCGGGGGAAGGGGCAACACTGAAGCTTTCTTT	CASSVSPLGGRGNTEAFF
TRBV7-2	-	TRBJ1-5	-	TGTGCCAGCAGCCGGGACAATGATCAGCCCCAGCATTTT	CASSRDNDQPQHF
TRBV7-9	-	TRBJ2-1	-	TGTGCCAGCAGGGAGAACAATGAGCAGTTCTTC	CASRENNEQFF
TRBV27	-	TRBJ1-2	-	TGTGCCAGCAGTTTTTTGAACGCGGCGGATGGTGGCTACACCTTC	CASSFLNAADGGYTF
TRBV5-5	-	TRBJ2-7	-	TGTGCCAGCAGTGGGGGGGCAGCCTACGAGCAGTACTTC	CASSGGAAYEQYF
TRBV28	once	TRBJ2-7	TRBD1	TGTGCCAGCAGTTTAGGTGGACAGGGCTCCTACGAGCAGTACTTC	CASSLGGQGSYEQYF